This TCR beta chain was identified during a study of radiotherapy plus CTLA-4 blockade in lung cancer. Germline CDR1 is SGHTA and CDR2 is FQGNSA. Unmatched junction bases numbered 5, after V lost 5 bases and J lost 11 bases. The CDR3 length is 12 residues. Generated by immunoSEQ multiplex PCR, the TCRdb table keeps only in-frame clones and is missing some. The table shows approximately 110,000 clones, with 81% occurring only once. This TCR derives from a human donor with non-small cell lung cancer that progressed on radiotherapy plus ipilimumab. Some clones in this sample may be carry-over from other donors' samples. The starting material was peripheral blood, obtained from a patient treated with radiotherapy plus ipilimumab. This chain links TRBV7-2 with TRBJ1-4; TRBD1 matches 7 bases. CDR3 sequence reads: CASSAGQKKLFF. DNA of the CDR3: TGTGCCAGCAGCGCGGGACAGAAGAAACTGTTTTTT.